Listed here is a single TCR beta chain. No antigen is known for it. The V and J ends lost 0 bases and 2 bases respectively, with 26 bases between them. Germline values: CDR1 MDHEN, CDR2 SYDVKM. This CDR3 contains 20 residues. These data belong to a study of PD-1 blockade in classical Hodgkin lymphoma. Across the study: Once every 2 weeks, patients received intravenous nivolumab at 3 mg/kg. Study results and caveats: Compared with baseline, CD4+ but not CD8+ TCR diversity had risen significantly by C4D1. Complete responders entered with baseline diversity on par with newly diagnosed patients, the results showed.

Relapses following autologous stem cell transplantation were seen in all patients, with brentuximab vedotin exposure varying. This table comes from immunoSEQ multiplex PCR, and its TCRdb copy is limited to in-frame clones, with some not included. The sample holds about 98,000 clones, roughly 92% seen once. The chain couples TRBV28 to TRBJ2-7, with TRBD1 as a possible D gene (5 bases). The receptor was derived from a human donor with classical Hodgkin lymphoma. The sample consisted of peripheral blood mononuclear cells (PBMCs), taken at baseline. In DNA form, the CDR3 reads TGTGCCAGCAGTTTATGGGCCCCAGACAGCCGGAGCGTCATTACCTACGAGCAGTACTTC. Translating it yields CASSLWAPDSRSVITYEQYF.